This T cell receptor (beta chain) derives from a study of T-cell memory formation after mild COVID-19. Study conclusions and caveats: Researchers found some responding clones in pre-infection memory, a sign that cross-reactive memory joined. CD4/CD8 balance characterized clones contracting day 15 to 85, and CD4+ skew characterized later expanders. Of the contracting clones, CD4+ ones lay mainly in CM and EM, and CD8+ ones in EMRA.

With constant-segment primers, 5'RACE yielded cDNA libraries of TCR alpha and TCR beta that carried sample barcodes and UMIs. TCRdb re-analysed the 5' RACE reads in MiXCR, keeping a single row per CDR3 protein. This sample has about 390,000 distinct CDR3 sequences, with about 21% found just once. Germline assignment: CDR1 MNHNS and CDR2 SASEGT. With 11 bases removed from V and 3 bases from J, the gap between germline ends came to 7 bases. CDR3 length: 10 residues. As for this clonotype: Its target is not known.

What was sequenced was PBMCs or a T cell subset sorted from them (not recorded which). J is TRBJ1-2 and V is TRBV6-1; D gene unclear. This TCR derives from an adult woman who had mild COVID-19 (a few samples of this study predate the infection). Cell type and time point are not known. DNA of the CDR3: TGTGCCTATGGTGACTATGGCTACACCTTC. Protein: CAYGDYGYTF.